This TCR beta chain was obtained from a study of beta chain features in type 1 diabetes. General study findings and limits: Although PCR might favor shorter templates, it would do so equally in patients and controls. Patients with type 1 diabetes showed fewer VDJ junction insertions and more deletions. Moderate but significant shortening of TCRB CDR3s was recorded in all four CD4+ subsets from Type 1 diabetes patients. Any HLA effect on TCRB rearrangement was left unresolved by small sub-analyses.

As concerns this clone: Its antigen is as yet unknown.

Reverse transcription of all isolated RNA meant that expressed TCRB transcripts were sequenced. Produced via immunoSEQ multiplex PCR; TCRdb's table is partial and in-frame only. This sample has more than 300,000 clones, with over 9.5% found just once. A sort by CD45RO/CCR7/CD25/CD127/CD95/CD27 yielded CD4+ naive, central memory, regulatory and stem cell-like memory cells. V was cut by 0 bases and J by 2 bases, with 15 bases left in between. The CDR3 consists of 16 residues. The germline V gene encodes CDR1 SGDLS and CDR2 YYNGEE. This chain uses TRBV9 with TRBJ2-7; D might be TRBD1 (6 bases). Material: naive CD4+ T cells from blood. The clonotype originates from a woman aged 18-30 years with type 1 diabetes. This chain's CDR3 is CASSVEDSHMTYEQYF. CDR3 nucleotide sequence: TGTGCCAGCAGCGTAGAGGACAGCCATATGACCTACGAGCAGTACTTC.